The rows below give T cell receptor beta chains drawn from one sample of a study of T cells in Graves' hyperthyroidism and ophthalmopathy. MiXCR, applied by TCRdb to the multiplex PCR reads, yields one record per CDR3 protein. This sample has approximately 560,000 distinct CDR3 sequences; just over 45% occur once, and the top ten carry 6.5% to 9%. Sequencing was performed on peripheral blood or thyroid tissue (not recorded which). The receptor set was obtained from a woman younger than 30 with Graves' hyperthyroidism. CDR3s include the opening cysteine and the closing phenylalanine or tryptophan. The D gene is left open where the match is weak. Clone size is shown for a subset of rows, as once, few, many or a class of expanded clone.

TRBJ1-2,TRBD1,TRBV29-1,NA,CTLGQGGGYTF,TGCACCCTAGGACAGGGTGGTGGCTACACCTTC
TRBJ1-4,NA,TRBV20-1,NA,CSASSLGAPQGVSGKLFF,TGCAGTGCCAGCAGCTTAGGAGCGCCGCAGGGCGTTTCGGGAAAACTGTTTTTT
TRBJ1-5,NA,TRBV13,NA,CASSQGSADQPQHF,TGTGCCAGCAGTCAAGGGAGCGCGGATCAGCCCCAGCATTTT
TRBJ1-4,NA,TRBV7-2,NA,CASRLGGSNEKLFF,TGTGCCAGCAGACTGGGGGGGTCTAATGAAAAACTGTTTTTT
TRBJ1-2,NA,TRBV20-1,NA,CSASDPSGGYTF,TGCAGTGCTAGCGACCCCTCCGGTGGCTACACCTTC
TRBJ2-5,TRBD2,TRBV7-3,NA,CASSPWTSGSQETQYF,TGTGCCAGCAGCCCCTGGACTAGCGGGAGTCAAGAGACCCAGTACTTC
TRBJ1-2,TRBD1,TRBV29-1,NA,CSVDGGAGGLNYGYTF,TGCAGCGTTGATGGGGGAGCAGGGGGCTTAAACTATGGCTACACCTTC
TRBJ2-5,TRBD1,TRBV25-1,NA,CASSELNPSGTGERETQYF,TGTGCCAGCAGTGAATTAAATCCTTCCGGGACAGGGGAACGGGAGACCCAGTACTTC
TRBJ1-5,TRBD1,TRBV7-2,NA,CASSRGGWNQPQHF,TGTGCCAGCAGCAGAGGGGGCTGGAATCAGCCCCAGCATTTT
TRBJ1-4,NA,TRBV10-3,NA,CAISESLGDSNEKLFF,TGTGCCATCAGTGAGTCGTTGGGAGACAGTAATGAAAAACTGTTTTTT
TRBJ1-5,NA,TRBV6-2/TRBV6-3,few,CASVGEAYQPQHF,TGTGCCAGCGTCGGCGAGGCCTATCAGCCCCAGCATTTT